This TCR beta chain was obtained from a study of blood T cell repertoires in COVID-19. Study overall: The study drew acute and convalescent COVID-19 samples from the United States, Italy and Spain.

Assay used: immunoSEQ multiplex PCR; TCRdb lists only in-frame clones, some missing. The table records some 220,000 clones, more than 75% of them present only once. From germline, CDR1 is SGHTA and CDR2 FQGNSA. The CDR3 length is 15 residues. The V gene lost 1 base and the J gene lost 5 bases, with 14 bases spanning the gap. The gene calls are TRBV7-2 and TRBJ2-5; TRBD1 is a possible D gene (6 bases). Sequencing was performed on peripheral blood. The sequence derives from a woman between 65 and 79 years old with COVID-19, enrolled during active disease. The CDR3 DNA sequence: TGTGCCAGCAGCTTAGTCCCCAGGGGCTGGGAGACCCAGTACTTC. It specifies CASSLVPRGWETQYF.